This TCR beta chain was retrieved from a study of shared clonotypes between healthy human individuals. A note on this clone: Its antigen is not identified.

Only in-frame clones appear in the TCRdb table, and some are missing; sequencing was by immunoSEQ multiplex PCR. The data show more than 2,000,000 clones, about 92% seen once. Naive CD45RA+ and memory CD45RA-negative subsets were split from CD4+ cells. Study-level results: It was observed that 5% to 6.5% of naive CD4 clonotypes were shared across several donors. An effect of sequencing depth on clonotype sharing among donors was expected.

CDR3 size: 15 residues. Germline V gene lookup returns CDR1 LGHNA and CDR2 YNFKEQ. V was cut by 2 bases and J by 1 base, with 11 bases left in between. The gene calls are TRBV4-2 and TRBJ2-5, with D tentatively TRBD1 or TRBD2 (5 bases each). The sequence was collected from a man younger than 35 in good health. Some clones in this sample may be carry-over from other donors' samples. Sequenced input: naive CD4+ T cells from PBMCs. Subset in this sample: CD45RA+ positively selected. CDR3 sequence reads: CASSQIGGSQETQYF. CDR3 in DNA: TGTGCCAGCAGCCAAATTGGGGGAAGCCAAGAGACCCAGTACTTC.